Below are 9 T cell receptor beta chains sequenced from a single sample in a study of blood T cell repertoires in COVID-19 (dated by TCRdb to between 2020 and 2021). Library preparation was by the immunoSEQ multiplex PCR assay. The table was pulled from immuneACCESS by TCRdb, which kept in-frame rearrangements only. Such tables lose some clones; where checked, under half of the loss comes from unresolved V genes, and the rest has no known cause. The sample records about 280,000 clones, approximately 83% of which are singletons. The ten largest clonotypes hold 10% to 15% of the sample. Material: peripheral blood. These receptors were taken from a human donor in a cohort sampled during active COVID-19.

This clone was observed a handful of times. V usage is TRBV6-5 and J usage is TRBJ2-7, with TRBD2 matching over 7 bases. V lost 6 bases and J lost 12; bases outside the gene matches: 11. Germline V CDR1 and CDR2: MNHEY, SVGAGI. The CDR3 totals 12 residues. CDR3 DNA sequence: TGTGCCAGCAGCTACCGCGGCGGGAGCCTGTACTTC. Translated, it gives CASSYRGGSLYF.

CDR3 DNA sequence: TGTGCCAGCAGCAAAGATGGAGCCCGGGTTTCGAACACTGAAGCTTTCTTT. Translating gives CASSKDGARVSNTEAFF. The chain carries TRBV21-1 and TRBJ1-1. TRBV21-1 is designated a pseudogene. This CDR3 has 17 amino acids.

The chain carries TRBV18 and TRBJ2-7; 9 bases fit TRBD2. Per germline, CDR1 KGHSH and CDR2 LQKENI. The length of the CDR3 is 16 residues. J lost 3 bases, V lost 3 bases, and 9 bases had no gene match. The CDR3, as DNA: TGTGCCAGCTCACCTTGGATAGCGGGAGCGAACTACGAGCAGTACTTC. Its translation: CASSPWIAGANYEQYF.

The chain is built from TRBV12-3 or TRBV12-4 and TRBJ2-7; D ambiguous. The CDR3 totals 13 residues. V was trimmed by 6 bases and J by 6 bases, leaving 15 bases between them. The CDR3: CASSAGGDLEQYF. CDR3 sequence (DNA): TGTGCCAGCAGCGCCGGCGGAGATCTCGAGCAGTACTTC.

The chain links TRBV6-5 to TRBJ2-7; TRBD2 matches at 7 bases. Germline loops: CDR1 MNHEY, CDR2 SVGAGI. Losses at the gene ends were 2 bases for V and 2 bases for J; bases not matched to a gene: 9. This CDR3 has 16 amino acids. CDR3 bases: TGTGCCAGCAGTTACCACCAGCGGGGATCTGCCTACGAGCAGTACTTC. Translating it yields CASSYHQRGSAYEQYF.

The chain carries TRBV9 and TRBJ2-3; TRBD1 matches at 10 bases. This CDR3 region has 18 residues. Losses at the gene ends were 1 base for V and 1 base for J; bases not matched to a gene: 9. Germline-derived CDR1 and CDR2 are SGDLS and YYNGEE. The DNA of the CDR3 is TGTGCCAGCAGCGTACCTAAAACCGGGACAGGGGGCACAGATACGCAGTATTTT. The encoded protein is CASSVPKTGTGGTDTQYF.

The gene calls are TRBV3-1 (or the pseudogene TRBV3-2) and TRBJ2-3; TRBD2 agrees at 9 bases. This CDR3 has 15 residues. Germline V gene lookup returns CDR1 LGHDT and CDR2 YNNKEL (reference sequence). V lost 6 bases to trimming and J lost 3 bases; unmatched junction nucleotides: 7. In DNA form, the CDR3 reads TGTGCCAGCAGTCAGGGTCTAGCGGGAACAGATACGCAGTATTTT. Its translation: CASSQGLAGTDTQYF.

In this sample, this clone turned up a few times. J is TRBJ1-2 and V is TRBV5-1, with 7 nucleotides matching TRBD1. The CDR3 consists of 16 residues. Germline V CDR1 and CDR2: SGHRS, YFSETQ. The V and J ends lost 4 bases and 4 bases, in that order; junction bases with no gene match: 13. The CDR3 coding sequence is TGCGCCAGCAGCCCTGACAGGGCCGAAGTCTCCTATGGCTACACCTTC. This sequence encodes CASSPDRAEVSYGYTF.

J is TRBJ1-3 and V is TRBV28, with a possible D match to TRBD1 (6 bases). V was cut by 2 bases and J by 4 bases, with 15 bases left in between. The length of the CDR3 is 16 residues. From germline, CDR1 is MDHEN and CDR2 SYDVKM. CDR3 DNA: TGTGCCAGCAGTTTAGTGGCAGGGGTATCGGGAAACACCATATATTTT. Encoded protein: CASSLVAGVSGNTIYF.